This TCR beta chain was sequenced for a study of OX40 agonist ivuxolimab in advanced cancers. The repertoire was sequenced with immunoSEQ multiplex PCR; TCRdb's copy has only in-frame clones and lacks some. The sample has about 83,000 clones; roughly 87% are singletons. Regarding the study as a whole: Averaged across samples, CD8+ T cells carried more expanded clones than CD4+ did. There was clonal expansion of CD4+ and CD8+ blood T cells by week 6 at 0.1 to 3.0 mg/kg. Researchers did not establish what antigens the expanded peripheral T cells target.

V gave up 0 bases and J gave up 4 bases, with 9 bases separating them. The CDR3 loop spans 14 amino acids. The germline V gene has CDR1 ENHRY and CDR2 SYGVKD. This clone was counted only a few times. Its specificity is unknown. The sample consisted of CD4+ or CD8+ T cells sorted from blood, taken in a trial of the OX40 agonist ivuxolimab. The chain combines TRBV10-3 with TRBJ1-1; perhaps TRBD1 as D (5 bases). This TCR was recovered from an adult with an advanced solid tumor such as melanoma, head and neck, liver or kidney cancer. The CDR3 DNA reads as TGTGCCATCAGTGAGTCCAGGGAGGGCACTGAAGCTTTCTTT. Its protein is CAISESREGTEAFF.